The 11 T cell receptor gamma chains presented below share a single source sample, sequenced in a study of γδ T cells in repeated Plasmodium falciparum infection. TCRdb reanalyzed the multiplex PCR reads using CATT. The sample lists about 30,000 gamma-chain clones; over 1.1% were seen once. Bulk repertoires came from Vgamma9/Vdelta2+ or Vdelta2-negative gammadelta T cells flow-sorted from PBMC. Sequencing input: gamma-delta T cells from blood. All receptors come from a pool of human donors (malaria-infected and uninfected, not separated).

As to this clone: TCRdb pairs this DNA with a much larger clone's protein that differs at residue 4, likely a read error; the protein shown was translated from the DNA. CDR3 nucleotides: TGTGCCACCCGGGATAGAAATTATAAGAAACTCTTT. Residues: CATRDRNYKKLF. The gene calls are TRGV8 and TRGJ1 or TRGJ2. The J gene was missing in TCRdb and was found by matching the end of the DNA to germline. The CDR3 has 12 residues. Germline assignment: CDR1 VENAVY and CDR2 YDSYNSRV.

A word on this clone: TCRdb's listed protein matches a much larger clone and diverges from this DNA's translation at residue 11, likely through a read error; the protein shown comes from the DNA. This chain connects TRGV3 to TRGJ1 or TRGJ2. Germline lookup yields CDR1 VTNTFY and CDR2 YDVSTARD (reference sequence). The CDR3 contains 13 residues. CDR3 sequence (DNA): TGTGCCACCTGGGACAGGCTCGACTATAAGAGACTCTTT. It translates to CATWDRLDYKRLF.

This clone was recorded many times. A read error likely explains why the TCRdb protein, taken from a much larger clone, differs from this DNA's translation at residue 2; the protein shown is translated from the DNA. The V gene is TRGV3, the J gene TRGJ1 or TRGJ2. Here the J gene came from matching the DNA to germline, since TCRdb omits it. CDR3 size: 11 residues. The germline CDR1 and CDR2 sequences are VTNTFY and YDVSTARD (reference sequence). This CDR3 reads CTTWDRPAKLF. Here the CDR3 DNA reads TGTACCACCTGGGACAGGCCGGCGAAACTCTTT.

With regard to this clone: A read error is the likely source, as a far larger clone sits one nucleotide away. The sample contains more than one DNA sequence encoding this CDR3. This chain uses TRGV9 with TRGJ1 or TRGJ2. The J gene comes from matching the DNA to germline here; TCRdb lacks it. Germline assignment: CDR1 GITISATS and CDR2 ISYDGTV (reference sequence). There are 12 residues in the CDR3. CDR3 protein: CALWEVELKKLF. The CDR3 region has the DNA TGCGCCTTGTGGGAGGTGGAGCTTAAGAAACTCTTT.

This clone showed up just a few times. Since a much larger clone is just one base distant, this may be a read error. V gene TRGV3 combines with J gene TRGJ1 or TRGJ2. No J gene is reported in TCRdb; it was inferred here by comparing the DNA with germline. The CDR3 loop spans 14 amino acids. Germline CDR1 and CDR2: VTNTFY and YDVSTARD (reference sequence). V lost 2 bases, J lost 3 bases, and 7 bases stayed unmatched. CDR3 DNA sequence: TGTGCCACCTGGGACACCTCCTCTTATTATAAGAAACTCTTT. Its translation: CATWDTSSYYKKLF.

This clone has ten or more counts. This same CDR3 is encoded by further DNA sequences in the sample. The chain combines TRGV2 with TRGJP2. The ends lost 4 bases at V and 11 bases at J; junction bases unmatched: 4. CDR1 EGSNGY and CDR2 YDSYNSKV come from the germline V gene. The CDR3 sequence is 11 residues long. The CDR3 DNA reads as TGTGCCACCTGGGAAGGATGGATCAAGACGTTT. The encoded protein is CATWEGWIKTF.

This clone was detected ten times or more. A far larger clone differs by one base, so this is likely a read error. The identical CDR3 is also encoded by other nucleotide sequences in the sample. The gene calls are TRGV3 and TRGJP2. TCRdb carries no J gene annotation; the J gene was assigned here by matching the DNA with germline. V lost 0 bases to trimming and J lost 8 bases; unmatched junction nucleotides: 6. The CDR3 loop spans 14 amino acids. Looked up from germline, CDR1 is VTNTFY and CDR2 is YDVSTARD (reference sequence). The CDR3 nucleotides read TGTGCCACCTGGGACAGGTCGAGGGATTGGATCAAGACGTTT. Amino acids: CATWDRSRDWIKTF.

This clone was picked up many times. The translation of this DNA and the TCRdb protein of a much larger clone differ at residue 5, probably owing to a read error; the protein shown here is translated from the DNA. The chain combines TRGV9 with TRGJ1 or TRGJ2. The CDR3 has 14 amino acids. V lost 5 bases to trimming and J lost 3 bases; unmatched junction nucleotides: 10. Germline CDR1 reads GITISATS; CDR2 reads ISYDGTV (reference sequence). For the CDR3, the DNA is TGTGCCTTGTGGGGGGGGGCTAGTTATTATAAGAAACTCTTT. Its translation is CALWGGASYYKKLF.

The table lists this clone with a few counts. Translating this DNA gives a protein that differs at residue 11 from the TCRdb one, which belongs to a much larger clone; a read error is likely, and the protein shown is this translation. The V gene reported is TRGV4; the J gene is uncalled. Germline V CDR1 and CDR2: EGSTGY, YDSYTSSV. The CDR3 length is 13 residues. This chain's CDR3 is CATWDRGDWIRTF. As DNA, the CDR3 is TGTGCCACCTGGGATCGAGGTGATTGGATCAGGACGTTT.

This clone was detected a few times. This DNA's translation differs at residue 5 from TCRdb's protein, which comes from a much larger clone; a read error is likely, and the protein shown is translated from the DNA. This chain connects TRGV9 to TRGJP1. No J gene is reported in TCRdb; it was inferred here by comparing the DNA with germline. This CDR3 is 16 amino acids long. The germline gives CDR1 GITISATS, CDR2 ISYDGTV (reference sequence). CDR3 in amino acids: CALWGVRHTTGWFKIF. CDR3 coding DNA: TGTGCCTTGTGGGGGGTGAGGCATACCACTGGTTGGTTCAAGATATTT.

This clone has a count of ten or more. This may be a read error: a much more frequent sequence differs by one nucleotide. The V call is TRGV9, the J call TRGJ1 or TRGJ2. V shed 11 bases, J shed 7 bases, and the junction held 5 bases outside the gene matches. From germline, CDR1 is GITISATS and CDR2 ISYDGTV (reference sequence). The CDR3 is 9 residues long. The CDR3 loop is CAWSYKKLF. CDR3 nucleotide sequence: TGTGCCTGGTCCTATAAGAAACTCTTT.